One TCR beta chain is described in this entry. Libraries were prepared by immunoSEQ multiplex PCR; TCRdb keeps only in-frame clonotypes and omits some of them. Among about 53,000 clones, approximately 84% were seen once, and the ten largest hold around 15%. Germline CDR1 and CDR2: SNHLY and FYNNEI. There are 20 residues in the CDR3. V was pared by 4 bases and J by 0 bases, with 12 bases of the junction left unmatched. This record comes from a study of blood T cell repertoires in COVID-19. Overall study: Sample material is recorded as cDNA or gDNA derived from T cells, B-cell-depleted T cells, or PBMCs.

The material sequenced was peripheral blood. V and J are TRBV2 and TRBJ2-3; TRBD2 aligns across 14 bases. The origin of this receptor is a human donor in a cohort sampled during active COVID-19. In nucleotides, the CDR3 is TGTGCCAGCAGTGGGGGGACTAGCGGGGGCCGCACAATAAGCACAGATACGCAGTATTTT. Protein product: CASSGGTSGGRTISTDTQYF.